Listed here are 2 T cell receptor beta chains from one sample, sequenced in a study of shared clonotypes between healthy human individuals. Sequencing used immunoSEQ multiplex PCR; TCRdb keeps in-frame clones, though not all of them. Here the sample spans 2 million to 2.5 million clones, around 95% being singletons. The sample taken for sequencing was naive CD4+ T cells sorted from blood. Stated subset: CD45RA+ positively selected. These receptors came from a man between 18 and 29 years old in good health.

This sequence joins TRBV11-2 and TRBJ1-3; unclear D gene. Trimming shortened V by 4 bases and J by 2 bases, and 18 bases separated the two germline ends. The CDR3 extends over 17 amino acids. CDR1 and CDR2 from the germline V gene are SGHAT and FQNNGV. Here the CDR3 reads CASSSFSPFRPGNTIYF. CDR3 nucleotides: TGTGCCAGCAGCTCCTTCTCGCCTTTCCGGCCTGGAAACACCATATATTTT.

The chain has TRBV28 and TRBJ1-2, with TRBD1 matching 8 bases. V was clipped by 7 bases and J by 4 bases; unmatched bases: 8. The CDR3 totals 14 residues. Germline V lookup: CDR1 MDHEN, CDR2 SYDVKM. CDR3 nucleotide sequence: TGTGCCAGCATGTCAGGGGGCGCAGGCTATGGCTACACCTTC. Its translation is CASMSGGAGYGYTF.